The 12 T cell receptor beta chains reported below all come from one sample, sequenced in a study of CD8 T cells in ankylosing spondylitis (dated by TCRdb to between 2016 and 2019). Antigens of these TCRs are unknown. Receptors were amplified or captured by 5' RACE. TCRdb records Illumina HiSeq 2500 as the sequencer. The public reads were quality trimmed at Q25 with fastp and then assembled into clones with MiXCR by TCRdb, keeping productive beta chains. Duplicate CDR3 protein sequences are folded into a single record with the most common DNA and genes. This sample gives around 490,000 distinct CDR3 sequences in total; 5.3% of them show up just once. Roughly 3.2% of the sample rests with the top ten. The study at large found these results: Blood from ankylosing spondylitis patients appeared to be characterized by a TCR beta motif made up of seven or eight highly homologous amino acid variants.

Material: blood, either unsorted or a sorted T cell fraction (not recorded which). Receptors originate from a male donor with ankylosing spondylitis.

This clonotype has ten or more counts. The rearrangement joins TRBV29-1 to TRBJ1-1; D call uncertain. V lost 7 bases and J lost 4, with 7 bases in between. The V gene's germline CDR1 is SQVTM and CDR2 ANQGSEA. The CDR3 loop spans 10 amino acids. Here the CDR3 DNA reads TGCAGCGCCACCGCCACTGAAGCTTTCTTT. Its protein is CSATATEAFF. Drawing the rest from reference TRBV29-1 and TRBJ1-1, the complete variable domain is SAVISQKPSRDICQRGTSLTIQCQVDSQVTMMFWYRQQPGQSLTLIATANQGSEATYESGFVIDKFPISRPNLTFSTLTVSNMSPEDSSIYLCSATATEAFFGQGTRLTVV.

Ten or more counts support this clonotype. V is TRBV29-1 and J is TRBJ2-6, with unresolved D. The germline CDR1 and CDR2 sequences are SQVTM and ANQGSEA. The CDR3 is 12 amino acids. V gave up 8 bases and J gave up 3 bases, with 8 bases separating them. CDR3 in amino acids: CSSRSGANVLTF. In DNA form, the CDR3 reads TGCAGCAGTCGTAGTGGGGCCAACGTCCTGACTTTC.

This clonotype was observed many times. The rearrangement uses TRBV7-8 and TRBJ2-7; D may match TRBD1 or TRBD2 (6 bases each). Germline CDR1 and CDR2: SGHVS and FQNEAQ. V was clipped by 4 bases and J by 3 bases, with 16 bases between them. This CDR3 has 15 amino acids. The CDR3 sequence: CASSSGASSYYEQYF. CDR3 coding DNA: TGTGCCAGCAGCTCGGGGGCCTCTTCCTACTACGAGCAGTACTTC.

This clonotype was observed at least ten times. The chain has TRBV10-3 and TRBJ2-1, with 8 bases fitting TRBD2. Germline loops: CDR1 ENHRY, CDR2 SYGVKD. The CDR3 is 15 amino acids. V shed 2 bases and J 5 bases; nucleotides not matched to a gene: 5. The CDR3 sequence: CAISEEAGEHNEQFF. The CDR3 coding sequence is TGTGCCATCAGTGAGGAAGCGGGGGAGCACAATGAGCAGTTCTTC.

This rearrangement joins TRBV16 to TRBJ1-4; 10 bases map to TRBD1. The J segment lost 3 bases and the V segment lost 4 bases, leaving 5 bases of the junction unmatched. The CDR3 loop spans 16 amino acids. Germline CDR1 reads KGHSY; CDR2 reads FQNENV. The CDR3 is CASSRDRGRANEKLFF. The CDR3 nucleotides are TGTGCCAGCAGCCGCGACAGGGGGCGAGCTAATGAAAAACTGTTTTTT. The complete variable domain, with remaining parts taken from reference TRBV16 and TRBJ1-4, reads GEEVAQTPKHLVRGEGQKAKLYCAPIKGHSYVFWYQQVLKNEFKFLISFQNENVFDETGMPKERFSAKCLPNSPCSLEIQATKLEDSAVYFCASSRDRGRANEKLFFGSGTQLSVL.

The chain employs TRBV20-1 and TRBJ2-7; 11 bases line up with TRBD2. The J segment lost 5 bases and the V segment lost 5 bases, leaving 8 bases of the junction unmatched. Germline V gene lookup returns CDR1 DFQATT and CDR2 SNEGSKA (reference sequence). This CDR3 region has 14 residues. The DNA of the CDR3 is TGCAGTGCTTCCCGACTAGCGGGAAGAAACGAGCAGTACTTC. Its protein product is CSASRLAGRNEQYF.

At least ten counts were recorded for this clonotype. The chain joins TRBV5-1 to TRBJ1-1, with D unclear. Germline V CDR1 and CDR2: SGHRS, YFSETQ. Trimming shortened V by 3 bases and J by 3 bases, and 12 bases separated the two germline ends. The CDR3 has 14 residues. The CDR3 sequence: CASSSDPTYTEAFF. For the CDR3, the DNA is TGCGCCAGCAGCTCCGATCCGACCTACACTGAAGCTTTCTTT. Based on the CDR3 plus reference TRBV5-1 and TRBJ1-1, the full variable domain is KAGVTQTPRYLIKTRGQQVTLSCSPISGHRSVSWYQQTPGQGLQFLFEYFSETQRNKGNFPGRFSGRQFSNSRSEMNVSTLELGDSALYLCASSSDPTYTEAFFGQGTRLTVV.

This clonotype has a count of ten or more. The chain employs TRBV4-3 and TRBJ1-2; perhaps TRBD1 as D (5 bases). The CDR3 has 14 residues. Germline CDR1 reads LGHNA; CDR2 reads YSLEER. V was cut by 2 bases and J by 8 bases, with 15 bases left in between. The DNA for the CDR3 is TGCGCCAGCAGCCAACCCGGGACTTCAGGGGGCTACACCTTC. As protein: CASSQPGTSGGYTF.

This clonotype was observed a handful of times. This chain links TRBV20-1 with TRBJ1-1; 7 bases line up with TRBD1. The CDR3 consists of 14 residues. V shed 6 bases, J shed 7 bases, and the junction held 14 bases outside the gene matches. Per the germline V gene, CDR1 is DFQATT and CDR2 is SNEGSKA (reference sequence). CDR3 in DNA: TGCAGTGCCAAGAAGGGGGCCGTCAGCAGTGAAGCTTTCTTT. Its translation: CSAKKGAVSSEAFF.

This clonotype was observed at least ten times. V is TRBV6-2 or TRBV6-3 and J is TRBJ2-3; D is unresolved. The CDR3 is 13 amino acids. From germline, CDR1 is MNHEY and CDR2 SVGEGT. V lost 2 bases and J lost 6, with 9 bases in between. DNA of the CDR3: TGTGCCAGCAGTTACCGCACCACGGATACGCAGTATTTT. This sequence encodes CASSYRTTDTQYF.

This clonotype has ten or more counts. This chain links TRBV6-2 or TRBV6-3 with TRBJ1-5; the match to TRBD1 covers 9 bases. The CDR3 spans 13 residues. The ends lost 10 bases at V and 6 bases at J; junction bases unmatched: 7. CDR1 MNHEY and CDR2 SVGEGT come from the germline V gene. The CDR3 bases are TGTGCCACCCTGGACAGGGGAAGTCAGCCCCAGCATTTT. It translates to CATLDRGSQPQHF.

This clonotype occurred many times. This chain uses TRBV28 with TRBJ2-7; 8 bases agree with TRBD2. The junction had 8 bases not matched to a gene; V was cut back by 7 bases and J by 0 bases. Germline assignment: CDR1 MDHEN and CDR2 SYDVKM. The length of the CDR3 is 15 residues. CDR3 nucleotides: TGTGCCAGCACTCCACGCGGGGGGAGCTCCTACGAGCAGTACTTC. Protein: CASTPRGGSSYEQYF. The whole variable domain, filled in from reference TRBV28 and TRBJ2-7, reads DVKVTQSSRYLVKRTGEKVFLECVQDMDHENMFWYRQDPGLGLRLIYFSYDVKMKEKGDIPEGYSVSREKKERFSLILESASTNQTSMYLCASTPRGGSSYEQYFGPGTRLTVT.